These 13 T cell receptor beta chains were sequenced from one sample in a study of PD-L1 blockade in urothelial cancer. Here immunoSEQ multiplex PCR was the method, and the copy in TCRdb shows in-frame clones only, minus some. The data contain around 100,000 clones, about 85% of them seen just once; the ten biggest clones take up approximately 2.4%. This sample comprised PBMCs, obtained around atezolizumab (anti-PD-L1) treatment. The receptors derive from a man in his forties or fifties with urothelial cancer.

V and J are TRBV5-6 and TRBJ1-5; D is perhaps TRBD1 (5 bases). There are 14 residues in the CDR3. CDR1 is SGHDT, CDR2 YYEEEE, per germline. The V end was cut by 6 bases, the J end by 2 bases, with 12 bases between. CDR3 bases: TGTGCCAGCACCCCACGGGGGGGCAATCAGCCCCAGCATTTT. It encodes CASTPRGGNQPQHF.

For the CDR3, the DNA is TGCGCCAGCAGCTTTAGGCCAGGAACTAATGAAAAACTGTTTTTT. The encoded protein is CASSFRPGTNEKLFF. This chain uses TRBV5-1 with TRBJ1-4; D unresolved. CDR3 size: 15 residues. Germline V CDR1 and CDR2: SGHRS, YFSETQ. Trimming shortened V by 2 bases and J by 1 base, and 9 bases separated the two germline ends.

The chain is built from TRBV5-5 and TRBJ2-1; D is possibly TRBD1 (5 bases). CDR1 and CDR2 from the germline V gene are SGHKS and YYEKEE (reference sequence). The CDR3 covers 14 residues. The ends were cut back, 7 bases at V and 6 bases at J, with 17 bases in the middle. CDR3 residues: CASEGKGPGNEQFF. The CDR3, as DNA: TGTGCCAGCGAAGGCAAGGGGCCCGGCAATGAGCAGTTCTTC.

The chain links TRBV7-3 to TRBJ1-6, with 9 bases that match TRBD1. The trim removed 4 bases at V and 13 bases at J, leaving 2 bases unmatched. Germline CDR1 reads SGHTA; CDR2 reads FQGTGA. This CDR3 spans 12 amino acids. CDR3 sequence (DNA): TGTGCCAGCAGCTACACAGGGGGCCCCCTCCACTTT. The encoded protein is CASSYTGGPLHF.

The rearrangement uses TRBV18 and TRBJ1-4; D is possibly TRBD1 (5 bases). Trimming cost V 2 bases and J 7 bases, with 11 bases left between them. In germline, CDR1 is KGHSH, CDR2 LQKENI. This CDR3 comprises 14 residues. CDR3 bases: TGTGCCAGCTCACCAAGGGGAAGAGGTGAAAAACTGTTTTTT. This codes for CASSPRGRGEKLFF.

The chain carries TRBV6-1 and TRBJ1-1, with D tentatively TRBD1 (5 bases). The V end was cut by 4 bases, the J end by 4 bases, with 13 bases between. CDR1 is MNHNS, CDR2 SASEGT, per germline. The CDR3 length is 14 residues. The CDR3 sequence: CASSGSGGLTEAFF. The CDR3 nucleotides read TGTGCCAGCAGTGGGTCGGGGGGTCTCACTGAAGCTTTCTTT.

This chain uses TRBV5-1 with TRBJ2-7; D remains ambiguous. The CDR3 contains 14 residues. V was pared by 0 bases and J by 0 bases, with 7 bases between. Germline CDR1 SGHRS, CDR2 YFSETQ. The CDR3 protein is CASSLGLASYEQYF. The CDR3, as DNA: TGCGCCAGCAGCTTGGGACTGGCCTCCTACGAGCAGTACTTC.

The genes are TRBV9 and TRBJ1-1; 7 bases align to TRBD1. CDR1 is SGDLS and CDR2 is YYNGEE in the germline V gene. The CDR3 loop spans 16 amino acids. With 3 bases clipped from V and 0 bases from J, the junction kept 8 bases outside the gene matches. CDR3: CASSDETGFMNTEAFF. The DNA of the CDR3 is TGTGCCAGCAGCGATGAGACAGGGTTTATGAACACTGAAGCTTTCTTT.

The chain employs TRBV10-2 and TRBJ2-1; perhaps TRBD2 as D (6 bases). The CDR3 is 15 residues long. Germline values: CDR1 WSHSY, CDR2 SAAADI. Between the trimmed V and J ends, which lost 2 bases and 8 bases, there was a span of 16 bases. CDR3 protein: CASSESSGRLDEQFF. Written as DNA, the CDR3 is TGCGCCAGCAGTGAGAGCAGCGGGCGACTGGATGAGCAGTTCTTC.

The chain employs TRBV4-2 and TRBJ2-7, with TRBD2 matching 7 bases. Germline V gene sequence: CDR1 LGHNA, CDR2 YNFKEQ. The ends lost 1 base at V and 7 bases at J; junction bases unmatched: 7. The CDR3 sequence is 14 residues long. The CDR3: CASSQVGGGEEQYF. CDR3 in DNA: TGTGCCAGCAGCCAAGTTGGGGGGGGTGAAGAGCAGTACTTC.

V gene TRBV5-1 combines with J gene TRBJ2-5; 9 bases are shared with TRBD1. Per the germline V gene, CDR1 is SGHRS and CDR2 is YFSETQ. There are 14 residues in the CDR3. Trimming removed 3 bases from V and 4 bases from J; junction bases left unmatched: 4. The CDR3 DNA sequence: TGCGCCAGCAGCTCTACGGACAGGGGAGAGACCCAGTACTTC. It is translated as CASSSTDRGETQYF.

The chain links TRBV19 to TRBJ2-3; TRBD2 might be the D (6 bases). The CDR3 consists of 14 residues. Trimming pared 7 bases from V and 8 bases from J, leaving 19 bases between. CDR1 is LNHDA, CDR2 SQIVND, per germline (reference sequence). CDR3 protein: CASTSPHGGGTQYF. The CDR3 bases are TGTGCCAGTACTTCACCCCACGGGGGAGGTACGCAGTATTTT.

The chain joins TRBV7-9 to TRBJ2-7; 7 nucleotides line up with TRBD1. CDR1 SEHNR and CDR2 FQNEAQ come from the germline V gene (reference sequence). The trim removed 5 bases at V and 0 bases at J, leaving 10 bases unmatched. CDR3 length: 16 amino acids. This CDR3 is CASSQKGQDSSYEQYF. CDR3 coding DNA: TGTGCCAGCAGCCAAAAAGGACAGGATAGCTCCTACGAGCAGTACTTC.